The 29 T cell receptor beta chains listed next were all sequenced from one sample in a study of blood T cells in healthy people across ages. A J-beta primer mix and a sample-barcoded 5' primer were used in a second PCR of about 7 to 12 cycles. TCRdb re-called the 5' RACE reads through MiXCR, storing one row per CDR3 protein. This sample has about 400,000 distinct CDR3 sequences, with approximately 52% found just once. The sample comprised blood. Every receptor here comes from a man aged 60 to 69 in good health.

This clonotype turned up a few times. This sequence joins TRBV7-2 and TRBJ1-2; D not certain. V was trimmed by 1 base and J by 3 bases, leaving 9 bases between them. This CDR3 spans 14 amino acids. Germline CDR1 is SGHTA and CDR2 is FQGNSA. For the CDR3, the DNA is TGTGCCAGCAGCTTAGGGGGATGGGACTATGGCTACACCTTC. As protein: CASSLGGWDYGYTF.

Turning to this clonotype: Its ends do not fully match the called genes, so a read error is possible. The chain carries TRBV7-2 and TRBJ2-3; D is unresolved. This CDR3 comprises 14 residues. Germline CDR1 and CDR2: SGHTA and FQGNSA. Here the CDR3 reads CASSLAQSADMQYF. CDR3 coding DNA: TGTGCCAGCAGCTTAGCACAGTCCGCAGATATGCAGTATTTT.

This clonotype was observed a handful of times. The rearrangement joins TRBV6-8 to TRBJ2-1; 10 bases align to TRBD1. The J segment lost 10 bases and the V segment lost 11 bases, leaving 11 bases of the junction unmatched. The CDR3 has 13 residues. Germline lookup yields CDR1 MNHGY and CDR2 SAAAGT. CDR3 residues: CAPGQGLSYEQFF. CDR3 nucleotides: TGTGCCCCGGGACAGGGGTTAAGCTACGAGCAGTTCTTC.

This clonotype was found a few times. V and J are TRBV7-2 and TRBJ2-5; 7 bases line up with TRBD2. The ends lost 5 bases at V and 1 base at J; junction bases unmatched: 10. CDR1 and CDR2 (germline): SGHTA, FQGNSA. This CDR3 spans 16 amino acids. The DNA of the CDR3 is TGTGCCAGCAGCCCTCCACTAGCGACTATCCAAGAGACCCAGTACTTC. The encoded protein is CASSPPLATIQETQYF.

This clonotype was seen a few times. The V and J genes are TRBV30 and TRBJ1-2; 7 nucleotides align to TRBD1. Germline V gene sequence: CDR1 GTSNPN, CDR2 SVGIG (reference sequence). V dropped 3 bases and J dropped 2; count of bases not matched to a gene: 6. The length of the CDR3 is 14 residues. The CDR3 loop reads CAWSTGVLNYGYTF. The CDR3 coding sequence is TGTGCCTGGAGCACAGGGGTATTGAACTATGGCTACACCTTC.

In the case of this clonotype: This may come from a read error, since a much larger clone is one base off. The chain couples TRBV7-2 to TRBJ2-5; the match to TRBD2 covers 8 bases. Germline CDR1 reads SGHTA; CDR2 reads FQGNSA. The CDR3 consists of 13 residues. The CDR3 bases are TGTGCCAGCAGCGCGGGAGCGGGAGAGGCCCAGTACTTC. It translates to CASSAGAGEAQYF.

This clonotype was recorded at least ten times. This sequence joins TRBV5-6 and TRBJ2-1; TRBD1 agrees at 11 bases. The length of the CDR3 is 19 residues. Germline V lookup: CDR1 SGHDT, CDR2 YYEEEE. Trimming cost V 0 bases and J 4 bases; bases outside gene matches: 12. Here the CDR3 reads CASSLGKPGQGGPYNEQFF. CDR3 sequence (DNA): TGTGCCAGCAGCTTGGGCAAACCGGGACAGGGGGGGCCATACAATGAGCAGTTCTTC.

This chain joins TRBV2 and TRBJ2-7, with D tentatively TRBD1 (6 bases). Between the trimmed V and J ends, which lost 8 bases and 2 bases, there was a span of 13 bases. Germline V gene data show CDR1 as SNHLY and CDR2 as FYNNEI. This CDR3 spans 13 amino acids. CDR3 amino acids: CASGKDRTYEQYF. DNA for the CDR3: TGTGCCAGCGGAAAAGACAGGACCTACGAGCAGTACTTC.

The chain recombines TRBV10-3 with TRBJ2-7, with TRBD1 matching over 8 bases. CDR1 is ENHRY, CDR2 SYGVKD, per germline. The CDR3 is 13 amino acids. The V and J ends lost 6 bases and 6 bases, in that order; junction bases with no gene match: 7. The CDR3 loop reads CAIREMTGAEQYF. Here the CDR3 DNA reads TGTGCCATCAGGGAAATGACAGGGGCCGAGCAGTACTTC.

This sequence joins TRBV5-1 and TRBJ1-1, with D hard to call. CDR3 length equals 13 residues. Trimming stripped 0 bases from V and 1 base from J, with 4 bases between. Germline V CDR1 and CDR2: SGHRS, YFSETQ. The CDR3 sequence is CASSLGSNTEAFF. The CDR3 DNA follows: TGCGCCAGCAGCTTGGGATCGAACACTGAAGCTTTCTTT.

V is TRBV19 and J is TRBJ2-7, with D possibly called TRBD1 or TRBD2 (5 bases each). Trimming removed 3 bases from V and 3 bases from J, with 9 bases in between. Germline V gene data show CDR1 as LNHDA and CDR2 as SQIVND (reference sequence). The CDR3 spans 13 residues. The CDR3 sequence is CASSISGLYEQYF. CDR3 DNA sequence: TGTGCCAGTAGTATTTCGGGGCTCTACGAGCAGTACTTC. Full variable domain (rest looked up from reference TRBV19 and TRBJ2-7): DGGITQSPKYLFRKEGQNVTLSCEQNLNHDAMYWYRQDPGQGLRLIYYSQIVNDFQKGDIAEGYSVSREKKESFPLTVTSAQKNPTAFYLCASSISGLYEQYFGPGTRLTVT.

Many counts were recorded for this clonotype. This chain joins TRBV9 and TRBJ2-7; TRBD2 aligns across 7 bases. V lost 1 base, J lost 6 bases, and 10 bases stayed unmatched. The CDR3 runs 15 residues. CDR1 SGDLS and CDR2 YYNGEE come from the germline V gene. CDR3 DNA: TGTGCCAGCAGCGTACTGCCCAGCGGGGTCGCCGAGCAGTACTTC. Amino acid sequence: CASSVLPSGVAEQYF.

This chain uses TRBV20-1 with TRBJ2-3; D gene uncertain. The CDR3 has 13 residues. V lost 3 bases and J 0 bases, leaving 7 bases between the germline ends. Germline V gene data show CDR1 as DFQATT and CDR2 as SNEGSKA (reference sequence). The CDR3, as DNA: TGCAGTGCTAGGGTCCTTAGCACAGATACGCAGTATTTT. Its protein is CSARVLSTDTQYF.

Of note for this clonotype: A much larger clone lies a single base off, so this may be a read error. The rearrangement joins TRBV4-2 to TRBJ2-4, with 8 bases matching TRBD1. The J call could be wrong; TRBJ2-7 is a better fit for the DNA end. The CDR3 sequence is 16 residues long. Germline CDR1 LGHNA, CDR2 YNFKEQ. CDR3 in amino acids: CTSSPSGGGRSYEQYF. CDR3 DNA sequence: TGTACCAGCAGCCCTTCAGGGGGCGGCAGATCCTACGAGCAGTACTTC.

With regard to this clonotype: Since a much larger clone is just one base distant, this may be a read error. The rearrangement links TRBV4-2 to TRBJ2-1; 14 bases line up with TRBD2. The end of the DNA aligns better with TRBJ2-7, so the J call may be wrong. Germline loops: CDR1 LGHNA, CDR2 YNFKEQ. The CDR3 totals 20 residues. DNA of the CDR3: TGTGCCAGCAGCTCCTCACGGGGAGAGGGACTAGCGGGAGACTACAATGAGCAGTACTTC. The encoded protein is CASSSSRGEGLAGDYNEQYF.

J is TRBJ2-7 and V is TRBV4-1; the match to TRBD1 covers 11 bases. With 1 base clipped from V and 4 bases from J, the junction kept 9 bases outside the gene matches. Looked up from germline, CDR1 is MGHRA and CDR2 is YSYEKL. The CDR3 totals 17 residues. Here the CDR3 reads CASSQAAGQGATYEQYF. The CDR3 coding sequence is TGCGCCAGCAGCCAAGCTGCTGGACAGGGGGCGACTTACGAGCAGTACTTC.

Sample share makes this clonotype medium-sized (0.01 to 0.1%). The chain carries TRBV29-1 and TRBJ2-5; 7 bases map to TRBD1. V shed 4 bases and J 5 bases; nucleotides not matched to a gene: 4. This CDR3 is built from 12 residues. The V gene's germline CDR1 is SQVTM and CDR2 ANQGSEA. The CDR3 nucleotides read TGCAGCGTTGGAGGGGGCAGGGAGACCCAGTACTTC. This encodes CSVGGGRETQYF.

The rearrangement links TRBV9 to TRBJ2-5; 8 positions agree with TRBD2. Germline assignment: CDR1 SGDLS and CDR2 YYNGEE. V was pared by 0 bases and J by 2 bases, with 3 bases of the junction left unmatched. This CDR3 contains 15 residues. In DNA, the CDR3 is TGTGCCAGCAGCGTAGGAACGGGGGGGCAAGAGACCCAGTACTTC. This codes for CASSVGTGGQETQYF.

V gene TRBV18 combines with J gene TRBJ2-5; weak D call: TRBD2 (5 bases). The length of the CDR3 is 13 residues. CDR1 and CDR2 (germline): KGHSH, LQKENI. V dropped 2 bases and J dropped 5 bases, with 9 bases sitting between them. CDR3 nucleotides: TGTGCCAGCTCACCAGGGATAGCGGAGACCCAGTACTTC. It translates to CASSPGIAETQYF.

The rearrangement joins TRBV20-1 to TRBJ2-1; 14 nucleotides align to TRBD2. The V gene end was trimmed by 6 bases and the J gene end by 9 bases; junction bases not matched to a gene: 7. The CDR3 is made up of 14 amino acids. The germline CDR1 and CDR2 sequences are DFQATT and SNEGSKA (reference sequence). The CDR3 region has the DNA TGCAGTGCCACCCACGGACTAGCGGGAGGTGAGCAGTTCTTC. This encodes CSATHGLAGGEQFF.

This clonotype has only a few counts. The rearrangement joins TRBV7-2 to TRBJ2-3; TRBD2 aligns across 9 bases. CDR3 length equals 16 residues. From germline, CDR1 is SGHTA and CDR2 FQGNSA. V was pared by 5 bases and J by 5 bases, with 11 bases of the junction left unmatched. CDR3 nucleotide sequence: TGTGCCAGCAGCCCGGTCATGGCTAGCGGGAAAGATACGCAGTATTTT. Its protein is CASSPVMASGKDTQYF.

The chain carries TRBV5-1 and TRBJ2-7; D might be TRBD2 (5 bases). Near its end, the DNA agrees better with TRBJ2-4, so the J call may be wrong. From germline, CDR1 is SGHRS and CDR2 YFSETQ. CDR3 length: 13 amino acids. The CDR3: CASSPEGRDIQYF. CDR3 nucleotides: TGCGCCAGCAGCCCCGAGGGTAGGGACATTCAGTACTTC.

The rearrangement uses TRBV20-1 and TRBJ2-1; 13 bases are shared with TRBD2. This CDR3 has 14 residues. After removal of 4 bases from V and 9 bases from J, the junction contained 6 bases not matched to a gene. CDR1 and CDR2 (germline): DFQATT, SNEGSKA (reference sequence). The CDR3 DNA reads TGCAGTGCTAAACTAGCGGGGGGGCGGGGTGAGCAGTTCTTC. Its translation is CSAKLAGGRGEQFF.

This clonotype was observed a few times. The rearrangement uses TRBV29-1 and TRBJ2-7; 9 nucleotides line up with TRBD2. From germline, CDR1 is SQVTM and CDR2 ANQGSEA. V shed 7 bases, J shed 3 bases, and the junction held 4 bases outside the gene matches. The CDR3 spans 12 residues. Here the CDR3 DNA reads TGCAGCGCTGGACTAGCGAGCTACGAGCAGTACTTC. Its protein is CSAGLASYEQYF.

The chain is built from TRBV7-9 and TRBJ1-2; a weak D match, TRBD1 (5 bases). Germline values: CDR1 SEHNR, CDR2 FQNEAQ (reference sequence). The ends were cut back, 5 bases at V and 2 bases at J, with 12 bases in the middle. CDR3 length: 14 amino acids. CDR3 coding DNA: TGTGCCAGCAGCCCCGGGGACCGAAACTATGGCTACACCTTC. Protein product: CASSPGDRNYGYTF.

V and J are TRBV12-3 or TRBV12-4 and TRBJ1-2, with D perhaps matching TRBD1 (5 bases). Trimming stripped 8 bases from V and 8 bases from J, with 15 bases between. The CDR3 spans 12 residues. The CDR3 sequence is CASGLTGGGYTF. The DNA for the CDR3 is TGTGCCAGCGGGCTAACAGGCGGCGGCTACACCTTC.

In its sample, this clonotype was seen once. The chain's CDR3 is CATRPRTSGSYEQYF. The CDR3 coding sequence is TGTGCCACCCGACCTCGGACTAGCGGGAGCTACGAGCAGTACTTC. This chain connects TRBV6-2 or TRBV6-3 to TRBJ2-7; TRBD2 matches 13 bases. The V gene end was trimmed by 10 bases and the J gene end by 3 bases; junction bases not matched to a gene: 9. Germline CDR1 and CDR2: MNHEY and SVGEGT. The CDR3 is 15 residues long.

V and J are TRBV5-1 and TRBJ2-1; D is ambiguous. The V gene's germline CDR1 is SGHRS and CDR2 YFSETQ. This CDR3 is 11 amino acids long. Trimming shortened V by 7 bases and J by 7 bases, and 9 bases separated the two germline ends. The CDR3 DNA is TGCGCCAGCGCCGAGGCGAATGAGCAGTTCTTC. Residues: CASAEANEQFF.

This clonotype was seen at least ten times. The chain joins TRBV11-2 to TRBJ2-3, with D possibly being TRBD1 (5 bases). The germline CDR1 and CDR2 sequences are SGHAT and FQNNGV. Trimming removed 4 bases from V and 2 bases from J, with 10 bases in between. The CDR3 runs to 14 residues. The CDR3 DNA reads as TGTGCCAGCAGCTGGGCAGGGCTCACAGATACGCAGTATTTT. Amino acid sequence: CASSWAGLTDTQYF.